The rows below give T cell receptor beta chains drawn from one sample of a study of shared clonotypes between healthy human individuals. Using immunoSEQ multiplex PCR, the repertoire was profiled, and TCRdb retains in-frame clones only, with some absent. The table has some 1,900,000 clones, 85% to 95% seen once. The sample consisted of naive CD8+ T cells sorted from blood. Receptor source: a man aged 18 to 30 in good health. CDR3s leave out the opening cysteine and the closing phenylalanine or tryptophan.

j_call: TRBJ2-7
v_call: TRBV5-6
cdr3_aa: ASSLSLAPYEQY

j_call: TRBJ1-1
v_call: TRBV29-1
cdr3_aa: SVAPMNTEAF

j_call: TRBJ1-1
v_call: TRBV30
cdr3_aa: AWSAGEGTEAF

j_call: TRBJ1-2
v_call: TRBV4-1
cdr3_aa: ASSQEEGNYGYT

j_call: TRBJ2-5
v_call: TRBV5-1
cdr3_aa: ASSLEDLYQETQY

j_call: TRBJ2-1
v_call: TRBV6-5
cdr3_aa: ASSLASGRYNEQF

j_call: TRBJ1-1
v_call: TRBV7-9
cdr3_aa: ASSLEQVEAF

j_call: TRBJ2-1
v_call: TRBV5-8
cdr3_aa: ASSEEDSSYNEQF

j_call: TRBJ2-7
v_call: TRBV5-4
cdr3_aa: ASSLYLGHYEQY

j_call: TRBJ2-1
v_call: TRBV7-2
cdr3_aa: ASSLWTSGVYNEQF

j_call: TRBJ1-1
v_call: TRBV9
cdr3_aa: ASSPGTGLTEAF

j_call: TRBJ2-1
v_call: TRBV4-3
cdr3_aa: ASSRPTSGEHNEQF

j_call: TRBJ2-7
v_call: TRBV25-1
cdr3_aa: ASSGRGPDYEQY

j_call: TRBJ2-7
v_call: TRBV29-1
cdr3_aa: SVLGPPEGIHEQY

j_call: TRBJ2-1
v_call: TRBV27
cdr3_aa: ASSFLGTSGSSYNEQF

j_call: TRBJ1-6
v_call: TRBV7-9
cdr3_aa: ASMAGQGLSPLH

j_call: TRBJ2-2
v_call: TRBV10-2
cdr3_aa: ASSGIQGYTGELF

j_call: TRBJ2-7
v_call: TRBV5-1
cdr3_aa: ASSPLGNSYEQY

j_call: TRBJ2-5
v_call: TRBV7-9
cdr3_aa: ASSLSGETQY

j_call: TRBJ2-1
v_call: TRBV2
cdr3_aa: ASNNLSEQF

j_call: TRBJ1-1
v_call: TRBV7-9
cdr3_aa: ASSLEPGINTEAF

j_call: TRBJ1-5
v_call: TRBV15
cdr3_aa: ATSKDRGLFQPQH

j_call: TRBJ1-2
v_call: TRBV19
cdr3_aa: ASSRGGREVGYT

j_call: TRBJ2-1
v_call: TRBV27
cdr3_aa: ASSPRGLEQF

j_call: TRBJ2-7
v_call: TRBV29-1
cdr3_aa: SVSRARNDEQY

j_call: TRBJ2-7
v_call: TRBV19
cdr3_aa: ASSHGRAGLGEQY

j_call: TRBJ2-5
v_call: TRBV27
cdr3_aa: ASRFSGGQETQY

j_call: TRBJ2-1
v_call: TRBV27
cdr3_aa: ASSFSWGPVNNEQF

j_call: TRBJ2-4
v_call: TRBV27
cdr3_aa: ASSLSGAKNIQY

j_call: TRBJ1-4
v_call: TRBV28
cdr3_aa: ASSLTGTEEKLF

j_call: TRBJ2-1
v_call: TRBV6-5
cdr3_aa: ASSYSPSSYNEQF

j_call: TRBJ2-7
v_call: TRBV5-5
cdr3_aa: ASSLAGARYEQY

j_call: TRBJ2-2
v_call: TRBV2
cdr3_aa: ASSEIGGAFRYTGELF

j_call: TRBJ2-7
v_call: TRBV10-2
cdr3_aa: ASSDGFYEQY

j_call: TRBJ2-7
v_call: TRBV6-1
cdr3_aa: ASSENRPEGEQY

j_call: TRBJ2-1
v_call: TRBV29-1
cdr3_aa: SVEVRGTNEQF

j_call: TRBJ2-6
v_call: TRBV29-1
cdr3_aa: SVEDLRGTFSGANVLT

j_call: TRBJ2-7
v_call: TRBV10-1
cdr3_aa: ASSPGPVGEQY

j_call: TRBJ2-7
v_call: TRBV5-1
cdr3_aa: ASSLGGRTYEQY

j_call: TRBJ2-5
v_call: TRBV7-9
cdr3_aa: ASSHSLDFQETQY

j_call: TRBJ1-1
v_call: TRBV6-1
cdr3_aa: ASSEARGRKNTEAF

j_call: TRBJ1-2
v_call: TRBV6-1
cdr3_aa: ASSESGADYGYT

j_call: TRBJ2-7
v_call: TRBV7-4
cdr3_aa: ASSLEYATSVTGTDEQY

j_call: TRBJ2-7
v_call: TRBV6-1
cdr3_aa: ASSVTGTYEQY

j_call: TRBJ1-6
v_call: TRBV27
cdr3_aa: ASHQAGPLYNSPLH

j_call: TRBJ1-6
v_call: TRBV4-1
cdr3_aa: ASSQSLDLYNSPLH

j_call: TRBJ2-7
v_call: TRBV4-1
cdr3_aa: ASSQLQVSYEQY

j_call: TRBJ2-2
v_call: TRBV9
cdr3_aa: ASSVSRTSEAGELF

j_call: TRBJ2-1
v_call: TRBV7-2
cdr3_aa: ASSLGGTSSTYNEQF

j_call: TRBJ2-7
v_call: TRBV6-1
cdr3_aa: ASSEVVSGGYEQY

j_call: TRBJ1-5
v_call: TRBV15
cdr3_aa: ATSRDLGGNQPQH

j_call: TRBJ2-1
v_call: TRBV2
cdr3_aa: ASSDGMVGTLNEQF